Listed below are T cell receptor beta chains from one sample, sequenced in a study of blood T cell repertoires in COVID-19. Sequencing used immunoSEQ multiplex PCR; TCRdb keeps in-frame clones, though not all of them. The sample includes 80,000 to 100,000 clones, roughly 80% of them seen just once. Sequenced sample: peripheral blood. All receptors derive from a man aged 50 to 59 who had recovered from COVID-19. CDR3s include the opening cysteine and the closing phenylalanine or tryptophan. D genes are given only for firm matches. Size is stated for part of the rows, as once, few or many counts, or as a class when the clone is expanded.

-	TRBV21-1	-	TRBJ2-7	TGTGCCAGCAGCAAAGCGCGGGGGTCCTCCTACGAGCAGTACTTC	CASSKARGSSYEQYF
-	TRBV6-5	TRBD1	TRBJ2-3	TGTGCCACCGGGACAGAGGTGACAGATACGCAGTATTTT	CATGTEVTDTQYF
-	TRBV10-3	-	TRBJ1-5	TGTGCCATCAGTCCGGACAGAAATCAGCCCCAGCATTTT	CAISPDRNQPQHF
-	TRBV5-4	TRBD2	TRBJ2-5	TGTGCCAGCAGCCGGAAACACCGACTAGCGGGAAATGGGGTACAAGAGACCCAGTACTTC	CASSRKHRLAGNGVQETQYF
-	TRBV3-1/TRBV3-2	TRBD2	TRBJ2-7	TGTGCCAGCAGCCGCACTAGCGGGAGTTATAGCGAGCAGTACTTC	CASSRTSGSYSEQYF
-	TRBV5-4	TRBD2	TRBJ2-5	TGTGCCAGCAGCTTGGAACTAGCGGCCCAAGAGACCCAGTACTTC	CASSLELAAQETQYF
-	TRBV28	TRBD1	TRBJ1-6	TGTGCCAGCAGTTCGACGGGACAGGGAGTCTCACCCCTCCACTTT	CASSSTGQGVSPLHF
-	TRBV6-2/TRBV6-3	-	TRBJ1-1	TGTGCCAGCAGTTACCAGCAGTTGGGGCGAGGCGACACTGAAGCTTTCTTT	CASSYQQLGRGDTEAFF
-	TRBV9	-	TRBJ2-1	TGTGCCAGCAGCCGTAGGTCCGGGGTGTCGATTGATGAGCAGTTCTTC	CASSRRSGVSIDEQFF
-	TRBV18	-	TRBJ2-3	TGTGCCAGCTCACCAACCGGGGGCACAGATACGCAGTATTTT	CASSPTGGTDTQYF
-	TRBV19	-	TRBJ2-1	TGTGCCAGTAGTTTCAGGGGTTATTCGTTCTTC	CASSFRGYSFF
-	TRBV15	-	TRBJ2-4	TGTGCCACCAGCGAAGGTCGGGGTCCAGCCAAAAACATTCAGTACTTC	CATSEGRGPAKNIQYF
-	TRBV30	-	TRBJ1-6	TGTGCCTGTCCCGGGGGGGGTAGCCATGATTCACCCCTCCACTTT	CACPGGGSHDSPLHF
few	TRBV28	TRBD1	TRBJ1-1	TGTGCCAGCAGAGGACAGGTTGAGAGAGCTTTCTTT	CASRGQVERAFF
-	TRBV6-2/TRBV6-3	TRBD1	TRBJ2-3	TGTGCCAGCAGCCCGGGGACAGCTACAGTGGATACGCAGTATTTT	CASSPGTATVDTQYF
-	TRBV5-1	-	TRBJ2-4	TGCGCCAGCAGCGGGGGGATAGGTGCGGGTGACAAAAACATTCAGTACTTC	CASSGGIGAGDKNIQYF
-	TRBV7-3	-	TRBJ1-1	TGTGCCAGCAGCTTAAGGTCGGACACTGAAGCTTTCTTT	CASSLRSDTEAFF
-	TRBV9	-	TRBJ1-1	TGTGCCAGCAGCGTCTCTGACACCGGCACTGAAGCTTTCTTT	CASSVSDTGTEAFF
-	TRBV19	TRBD2	TRBJ2-2	TGTGCCAGTAGTATTGGCGGGACTAACGGGGAGCTGTTTTTT	CASSIGGTNGELFF
-	TRBV7-2	TRBD1	TRBJ1-2	TGTGCCAGCAGCTTAGCCGGGACAGGGTACTATGGCTACACCTTC	CASSLAGTGYYGYTF
-	TRBV19	-	TRBJ1-4	TGTGCCAGTAGTATCCTCAGGGGAGTTAATGAAAAACTGTTTTTT	CASSILRGVNEKLFF
-	TRBV3-1/TRBV3-2	-	TRBJ2-7	TGTGCCAGCAGCCACGGACAGCCTGGCGAGCAGTACTTC	CASSHGQPGEQYF
-	TRBV24-1	TRBD2	TRBJ2-1	TGTGCCACCAGTGATTTGCAGTCTAGCGGGAGTCATGAGCAGTTCTTC	CATSDLQSSGSHEQFF
-	TRBV30	TRBD1	TRBJ1-4	TGTGCCTTTGGGACAGGGGGGGCAACTAATGAAAAACTGTTTTTT	CAFGTGGATNEKLFF
-	TRBV7-2	TRBD1	TRBJ2-1	TGTGCCAGCAGCCTCCGACAGGGGAGAGGAAATGAGCAGTTCTTC	CASSLRQGRGNEQFF
-	TRBV5-1	TRBD2	TRBJ2-1	TGCGCCAGCAGCTTGGAGGCTAGCGGGGGATACAATGAGCAGTTCTTC	CASSLEASGGYNEQFF
-	TRBV7-2	-	TRBJ2-1	TGTGCCAGCAGCTCAGATCACAATGAGCAGTTCTTC	CASSSDHNEQFF
-	TRBV7-2	-	TRBJ2-3	TGTGCCAGCAGCTCTAGCTGGGTTACAGATACGCAGTATTTT	CASSSSWVTDTQYF
-	TRBV3-1/TRBV3-2	TRBD1	TRBJ2-2	TGTGCCAGCAGCCAAAGGAAGACAGGGGGCAACACCGGGGAGCTGTTTTTT	CASSQRKTGGNTGELFF
-	TRBV5-1	-	TRBJ1-5	TGCGCCAGCAGCTTCGGCTCCGGGAGGTCGGAACCCCAGCATTTT	CASSFGSGRSEPQHF
-	TRBV28	-	TRBJ1-5	TGTGCCAGCATCGTGCCTGGGGGGGGCAATCAGCCCCAGCATTTT	CASIVPGGGNQPQHF